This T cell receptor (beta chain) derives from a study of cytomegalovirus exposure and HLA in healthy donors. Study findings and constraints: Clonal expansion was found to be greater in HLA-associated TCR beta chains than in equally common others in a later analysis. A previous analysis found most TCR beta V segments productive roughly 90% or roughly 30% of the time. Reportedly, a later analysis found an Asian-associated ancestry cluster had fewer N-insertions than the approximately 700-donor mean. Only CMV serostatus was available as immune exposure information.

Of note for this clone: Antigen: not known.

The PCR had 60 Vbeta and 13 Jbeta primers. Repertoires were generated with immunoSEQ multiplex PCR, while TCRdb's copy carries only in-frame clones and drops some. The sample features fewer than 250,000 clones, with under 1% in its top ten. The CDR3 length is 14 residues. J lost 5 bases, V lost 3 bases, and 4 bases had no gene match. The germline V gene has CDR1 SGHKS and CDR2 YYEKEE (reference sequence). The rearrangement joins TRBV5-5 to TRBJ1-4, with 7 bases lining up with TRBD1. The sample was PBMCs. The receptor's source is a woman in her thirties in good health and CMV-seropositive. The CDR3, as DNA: TGTGCCAGCAGCTCGGGACAGACGAATGAAAAACTGTTTTTT. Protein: CASSSGQTNEKLFF.